These 14 T cell receptor beta chains came from one sample sequenced in a study of cytomegalovirus exposure and HLA in healthy donors. Vbeta (60) and Jbeta (13) primers were used in the PCR. Some clones are missing from TCRdb's copy, which holds only in-frame ones; the method was immunoSEQ multiplex PCR. The sample has roughly 90,000 clones; about four fifths are singletons. Sequencing was done on a sample of PBMCs. The receptors derive from a man aged 25 to 45 in good health and CMV-seronegative.

V and J are TRBV4-2 and TRBJ2-1; TRBD1 is a possible D gene (5 bases). Trimming removed 1 base at V and 0 bases at J, with 10 bases between. The CDR3 sequence is 16 residues long. Looked up from germline, CDR1 is LGHNA and CDR2 is YNFKEQ. Here the CDR3 DNA reads TGTGCCAGCAGCCAAGGGCCGGACAACTCCTACAATGAGCAGTTCTTC. Its translation is CASSQGPDNSYNEQFF.

The chain carries TRBV10-2 and TRBJ2-7; possible D gene TRBD2, 5 bases. The ends were cut back, 7 bases at V and 6 bases at J, with 19 bases in the middle. The CDR3 runs to 14 residues. Per the germline V gene, CDR1 is WSHSY and CDR2 is SAAADI. CDR3 loop: CASKGETGFIEQYF. The DNA of the CDR3 is TGCGCCAGCAAGGGAGAGACTGGGTTTATCGAGCAGTACTTC.

This clone appeared a few times. The chain is built from TRBV15 and TRBJ2-1; a possible D gene is TRBD2 (5 bases). Germline CDR1 LNHNV, CDR2 YYDKDF (reference sequence). This CDR3 spans 14 amino acids. The ends were cut back, 1 base at V and 4 bases at J, with 8 bases in the middle. The CDR3 region has the DNA TGTGCCACCAGCAGAGTACGAGGGTACAATGAGCAGTTCTTC. This codes for CATSRVRGYNEQFF. The full variable domain, in which reference TRBV15 and TRBJ2-1 provide the parts outside the CDR3, is DAMVIQNPRYQVTQFGKPVTLSCSQTLNHNVMYWYQQKSSQAPKLLFHYYDKDFNNEADTPDNFQSRRPNTSFCFLDIRSPGLGDTAMYLCATSRVRGYNEQFFGPGTRLTVL.

The V call is TRBV5-3, the J call TRBJ1-2; 7 nucleotides match TRBD1. TRBV5-3 has ORF status, its function being uncertain. This CDR3 region has 14 residues. The ends lost 3 bases at V and 4 bases at J; junction bases unmatched: 6. The CDR3 DNA reads as TGTGCCAGAAGCTCTACGACAGGGCCCTATGGCTACACCTTC. Translated, it gives CARSSTTGPYGYTF.

This chain uses TRBV19 with TRBJ1-2; 8 bases align to TRBD1. Losses at the gene ends were 5 bases for V and 4 bases for J; bases not matched to a gene: 3. The length of the CDR3 is 13 residues. Germline CDR1 LNHDA, CDR2 SQIVND (reference sequence). CDR3 region: CASSVTGGYGYTF. CDR3 DNA: TGTGCCAGTAGTGTCACAGGGGGCTATGGCTACACCTTC.

This clone was observed a handful of times. The rearrangement uses TRBV7-9 and TRBJ2-5; D perhaps matches TRBD1 (5 bases). CDR1 is SEHNR, CDR2 FQNEAQ, per germline (reference sequence). With 4 bases removed from V and 0 bases from J, the gap between germline ends came to 15 bases. The CDR3 is 16 amino acids. For the CDR3, the DNA is TGTGCCAGCAGCTCCCGAATAGGGGTGTACCAAGAGACCCAGTACTTC. The encoded protein is CASSSRIGVYQETQYF. The whole variable domain, filled in from reference TRBV7-9 and TRBJ2-5, reads DTGVSQNPRHKITKRGQNVTFRCDPISEHNRLYWYRQTLGQGPEFLTYFQNEAQLEKSRLLSDRFSAERPKGSFSTLEIQRTEQGDSAMYLCASSSRIGVYQETQYFGPGTRLLVL.

This clone appeared a few times. This chain connects TRBV5-1 to TRBJ2-3, with D uncertain. Germline CDR1 is SGHRS and CDR2 is YFSETQ. Trimming took 4 bases from V and 0 from J, leaving 9 bases between them. CDR3 length equals 14 residues. In DNA form, the CDR3 reads TGCGCCAGCAGCATGACGACTAGCACAGATACGCAGTATTTT. It translates to CASSMTTSTDTQYF.

Written as DNA, the CDR3 is TGCGCCAGCAGCTTGGGGGGGGGAATCCGGACAGGGCGCACAGATACGCAGTATTTT. Translated: CASSLGGGIRTGRTDTQYF. The chain uses TRBV5-1 and TRBJ2-3, with a weak D call TRBD1 (8 bases). The germline gives CDR1 SGHRS, CDR2 YFSETQ. The CDR3 spans 19 residues. Trimming took off 0 bases at V and 1 base at J, with 21 bases between the two ends.

V is TRBV9 and J is TRBJ2-4, with TRBD1 matching 9 bases. CDR1 and CDR2 from the germline V gene are SGDLS and YYNGEE. The CDR3 length is 14 residues. V lost 5 bases to trimming and J lost 7 bases; unmatched junction nucleotides: 7. The CDR3 DNA reads TGTGCCAGCAGTGGTGTACAGGGGGCCAACATTCAGTACTTC. Its protein is CASSGVQGANIQYF.

This chain joins TRBV20-1 and TRBJ2-7, with a possible D match to TRBD1 (5 bases). CDR1 and CDR2 (germline): DFQATT, SNEGSKA (reference sequence). The CDR3 totals 11 residues. V was clipped by 6 bases and J by 7 bases, with 13 bases between them. The CDR3 spells CSAPGPGEQYF. CDR3 nucleotide sequence: TGCAGTGCCCCGGGTCCAGGGGAGCAGTACTTC.

The genes are TRBV4-2 and TRBJ2-1; 9 bases line up with TRBD2. V gave up 3 bases and J gave up 15 bases; unmatched junction bases: 18. CDR3 length: 16 amino acids. Germline CDR1 reads LGHNA; CDR2 reads YNFKEQ. As DNA, the CDR3 is TGTGCCAGCAGCCAGGCCGGATTGGCTAGCGGGATAACTCCGTTCTTC. Protein: CASSQAGLASGITPFF.

J is TRBJ2-1 and V is TRBV6-4; a weak D match, TRBD2 (6 bases). V was pared by 6 bases and J by 7 bases, with 13 bases between. This CDR3 has 13 amino acids. Germline V lookup: CDR1 MRHNA, CDR2 SNTAGT. CDR3 amino acids: CASSPGEANEQFF. CDR3 sequence (DNA): TGTGCCAGCAGCCCCGGGGAGGCTAATGAGCAGTTCTTC.

The V call is TRBV27, the J call TRBJ1-2; 7 nucleotides match TRBD1. Germline CDR1 reads MNHEY; CDR2 reads SMNVEV (reference sequence). This CDR3 contains 14 residues. V gave up 5 bases and J gave up 5 bases; unmatched junction bases: 8. The CDR3 DNA follows: TGTGCCAGCAGTCCTCCAGGGGGATCATATGGCTACACCTTC. This sequence encodes CASSPPGGSYGYTF.

This clone showed up just once. The rearrangement links TRBV29-1 to TRBJ1-1, with TRBD1 matching over 7 bases. The CDR3 has 13 amino acids. Per germline, CDR1 SQVTM and CDR2 ANQGSEA. V lost 2 bases, J lost 3 bases, and 3 bases stayed unmatched. In nucleotides, the CDR3 is TGCAGCGTTGAAAGGGGGCAATACACTGAAGCTTTCTTT. This sequence encodes CSVERGQYTEAFF.